The source of this T cell receptor (beta chain) is a study of CD8 T cells in ankylosing spondylitis. Broader study findings: A TCR beta motif made of 7 to 9 highly homologous variants seemed typical of ankylosing spondylitis blood.

Turning to this clonotype: Antigen specificity is unknown.

Library preparation for TCR beta used quantitative 5'-RACE with molecular barcodes. One entry per CDR3 protein, called by TCRdb with MiXCR from the 5' RACE reads. The table includes approximately 400,000 distinct CDR3 sequences, 17% detected once. Germline lookup yields CDR1 LGHDT and CDR2 YNNKEL (reference sequence). There are 15 residues in the CDR3. Trimming took off 2 bases at V and 3 bases at J, with 12 bases between the two ends. Sequenced: blood, either unsorted or a sorted T cell fraction (not recorded which). The rearrangement links TRBV3-1 to TRBJ2-3; D assignment may be TRBD1 or TRBD2 (5 bases each). The TCR was taken from a male donor with ankylosing spondylitis. In nucleotides, the CDR3 is TGTGCCAGCAGCCAACGGGCAGGGAGAACAGATACGCAGTATTTT. Protein: CASSQRAGRTDTQYF.